This entry is about one TCR beta chain. Its antigen is not known. This record belongs to a study of long-term antiretroviral therapy in people with HIV. Study-wide findings and caveats: Clonal populations expanded prior to ART predominated within the repertoire at all time points. Among HIV repertoires, CDR3 length ranges were narrower than those of controls.

V trimming: 6 bases; J trimming: 2 bases; junction bases outside the gene matches: 4. The CDR3 has 13 residues. Germline V gives CDR1 MNHEY, CDR2 SMNVEV (reference sequence). An immunoSEQ assay, version v3.0, was performed at survey level. Data came from immunoSEQ multiplex PCR; TCRdb stores just in-frame clones and leaves some out. The repertoire consists of around 38,000 clones, with 85% to 95% occurring once and the leading ten covering 2% to 2.5%. Each sample contained roughly 0.95-11 million cryopreserved PBMC, thawed before DNA extraction. The sample here was unsorted PBMCs, taken 9.2 years after starting antiretroviral therapy. The sequence derives from a man aged 25-45 years with HIV. V and J are TRBV27 and TRBJ2-7; 7 nucleotides line up with TRBD2. In DNA form, the CDR3 reads TGTGCCAGCAGCCTAGCGGAGACCTACGAGCAGTACTTC. It yields the protein CASSLAETYEQYF.